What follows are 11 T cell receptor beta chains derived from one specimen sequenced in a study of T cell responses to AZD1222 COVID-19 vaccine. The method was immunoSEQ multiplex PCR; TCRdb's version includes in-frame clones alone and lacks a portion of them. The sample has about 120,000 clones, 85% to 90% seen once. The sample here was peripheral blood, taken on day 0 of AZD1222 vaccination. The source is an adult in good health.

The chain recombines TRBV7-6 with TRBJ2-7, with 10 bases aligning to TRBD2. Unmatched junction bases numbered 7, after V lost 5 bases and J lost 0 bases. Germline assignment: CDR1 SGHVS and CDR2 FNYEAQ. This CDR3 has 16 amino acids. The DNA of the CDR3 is TGTGCCAGCAGCGGTACTAGCGGGGCGAGCTCCTACGAGCAGTACTTC. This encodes CASSGTSGASSYEQYF. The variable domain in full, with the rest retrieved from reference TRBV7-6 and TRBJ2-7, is GAGVSQSPRYKVTKRGQDVALRCDPISGHVSLYWYRQALGQGPEFLTYFNYEAQQDKSGLPNDRFSAERPEGSISTLTIQRTEQRDSAMYRCASSGTSGASSYEQYFGPGTRLTVT.

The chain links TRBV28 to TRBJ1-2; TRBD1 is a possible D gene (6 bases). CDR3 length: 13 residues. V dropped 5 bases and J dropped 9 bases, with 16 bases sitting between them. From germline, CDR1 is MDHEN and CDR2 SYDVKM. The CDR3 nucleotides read TGTGCCAGCAGTCCGGGGGCCCTTCGACGCTACACCTTC. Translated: CASSPGALRRYTF.

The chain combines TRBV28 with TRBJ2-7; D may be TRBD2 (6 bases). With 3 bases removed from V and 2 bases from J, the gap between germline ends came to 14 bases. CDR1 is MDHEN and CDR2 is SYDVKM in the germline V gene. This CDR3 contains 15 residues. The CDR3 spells CASSLVGRGAYEQYF. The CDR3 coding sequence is TGTGCCAGCAGTTTGGTGGGGCGGGGAGCCTACGAGCAGTACTTC.

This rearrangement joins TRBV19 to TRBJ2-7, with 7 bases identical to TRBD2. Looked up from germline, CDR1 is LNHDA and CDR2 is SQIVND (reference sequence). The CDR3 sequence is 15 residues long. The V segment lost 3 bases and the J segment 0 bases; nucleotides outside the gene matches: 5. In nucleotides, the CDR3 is TGTGCCAGTAGTATCCTAGCGGCGAGCTCCTACGAGCAGTACTTC. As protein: CASSILAASSYEQYF.

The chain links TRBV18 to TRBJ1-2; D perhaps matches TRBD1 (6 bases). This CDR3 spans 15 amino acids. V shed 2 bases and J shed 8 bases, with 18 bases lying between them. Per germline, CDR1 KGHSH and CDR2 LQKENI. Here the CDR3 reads CASSPGVDSLTGYTF. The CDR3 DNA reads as TGTGCCAGCTCACCAGGCGTGGACAGTTTAACGGGCTACACCTTC.

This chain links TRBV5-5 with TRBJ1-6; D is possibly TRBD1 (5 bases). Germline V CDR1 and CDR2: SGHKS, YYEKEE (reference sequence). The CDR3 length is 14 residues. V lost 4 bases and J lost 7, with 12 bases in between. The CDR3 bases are TGTGCCAGCAGCCGCCGGGACGGCAATTCACCCCTCCACTTT. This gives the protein CASSRRDGNSPLHF.

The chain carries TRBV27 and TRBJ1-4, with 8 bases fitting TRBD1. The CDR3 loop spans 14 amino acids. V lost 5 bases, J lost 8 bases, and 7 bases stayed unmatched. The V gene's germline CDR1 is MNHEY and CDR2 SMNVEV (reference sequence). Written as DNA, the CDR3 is TGTGCCAGCAGTCCGGGGACAGGTCCAGAAAAACTGTTTTTT. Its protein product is CASSPGTGPEKLFF.

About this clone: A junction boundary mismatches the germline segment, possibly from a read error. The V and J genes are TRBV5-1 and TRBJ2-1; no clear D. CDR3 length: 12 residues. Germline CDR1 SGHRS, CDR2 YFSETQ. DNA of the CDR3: TGCGCCAGCAGCCTGGTCGCCGACGAGCGGTTCTTC. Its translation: CASSLVADERFF.

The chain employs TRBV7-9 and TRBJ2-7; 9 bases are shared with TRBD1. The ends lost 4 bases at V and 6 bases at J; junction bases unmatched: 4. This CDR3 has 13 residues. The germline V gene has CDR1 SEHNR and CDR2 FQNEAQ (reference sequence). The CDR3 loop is CASSYTGGLEQYF. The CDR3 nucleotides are TGTGCCAGCAGCTATACAGGGGGCCTCGAGCAGTACTTC. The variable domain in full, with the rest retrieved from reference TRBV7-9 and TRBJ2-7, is DTGVSQNPRHKITKRGQNVTFRCDPISEHNRLYWYRQTLGQGPEFLTYFQNEAQLEKSRLLSDRFSAERPKGSFSTLEIQRTEQGDSAMYLCASSYTGGLEQYFGPGTRLTVT.

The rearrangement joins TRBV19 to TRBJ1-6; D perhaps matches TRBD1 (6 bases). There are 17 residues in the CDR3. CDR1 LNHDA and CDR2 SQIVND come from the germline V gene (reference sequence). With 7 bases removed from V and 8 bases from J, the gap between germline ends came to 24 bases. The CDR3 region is CASKSPAGAQGDSPLHF. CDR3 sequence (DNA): TGTGCCAGTAAATCGCCCGCGGGGGCCCAAGGGGATTCACCCCTCCACTTT. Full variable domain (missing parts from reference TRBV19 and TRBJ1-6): DGGITQSPKYLFRKEGQNVTLSCEQNLNHDAMYWYRQDPGQGLRLIYYSQIVNDFQKGDIAEGYSVSREKKESFPLTVTSAQKNPTAFYLCASKSPAGAQGDSPLHFGNGTRLTVT.

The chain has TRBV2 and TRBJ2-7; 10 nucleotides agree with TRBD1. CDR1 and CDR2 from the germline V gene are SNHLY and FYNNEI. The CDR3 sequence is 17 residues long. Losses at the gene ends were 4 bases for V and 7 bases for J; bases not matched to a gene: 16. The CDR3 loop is CASSGQGAGTKLGEQYF. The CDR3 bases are TGTGCCAGCAGTGGACAGGGGGCGGGAACCAAGCTGGGAGAGCAGTACTTC.